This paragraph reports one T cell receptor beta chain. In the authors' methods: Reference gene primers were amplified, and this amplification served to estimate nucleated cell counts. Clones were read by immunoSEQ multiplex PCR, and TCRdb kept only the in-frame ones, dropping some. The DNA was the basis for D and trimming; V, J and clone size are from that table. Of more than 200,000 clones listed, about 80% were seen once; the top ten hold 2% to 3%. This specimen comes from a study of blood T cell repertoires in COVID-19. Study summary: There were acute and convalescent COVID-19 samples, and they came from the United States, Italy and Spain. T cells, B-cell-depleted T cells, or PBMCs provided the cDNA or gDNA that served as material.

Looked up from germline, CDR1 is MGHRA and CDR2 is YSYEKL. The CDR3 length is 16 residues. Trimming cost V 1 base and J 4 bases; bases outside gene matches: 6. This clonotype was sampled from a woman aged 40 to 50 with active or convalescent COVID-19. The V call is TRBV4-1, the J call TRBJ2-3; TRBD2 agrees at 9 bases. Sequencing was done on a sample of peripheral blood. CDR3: CASSQGGGGASDTQYF. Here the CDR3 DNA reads TGCGCCAGCAGCCAAGGGGGCGGGGGGGCCTCAGATACGCAGTATTTT.